Following are 26 T cell receptor beta chains from one sample sequenced in a study of blood T cells in healthy people across ages. Sample-barcoded 5' priming and a J-beta primer mix drove a second PCR of about 7 to 12 cycles. TCRdb itself ran the 5' RACE reads through MiXCR, one entry per CDR3 protein. The data show 500,000 to 600,000 distinct CDR3 sequences, approximately 30% seen once. Sequencing used blood. Source of these receptors: a woman in her 70s in good health.

V gene TRBV3-1 combines with J gene TRBJ2-7, with D perhaps given as TRBD1 or TRBD2 (6 bases each). Germline V gene sequence: CDR1 LGHDT, CDR2 YNNKEL (reference sequence). The ends were cut back, 2 bases at V and 7 bases at J, with 9 bases in the middle. This CDR3 has 12 residues. CDR3 sequence (DNA): TGTGCCAGCAGCCAACGGGGGCAAGAGCAGTACTTC. Encoded protein: CASSQRGQEQYF.

The sample holds one count of this clonotype. The J gene is TRBJ2-1, the V gene TRBV27, with TRBD1 matching over 9 bases. Germline V gives CDR1 MNHEY, CDR2 SMNVEV (reference sequence). J was trimmed by 8 bases and V by 8 bases; bases with no gene match: 13. The CDR3 extends over 15 amino acids. CDR3 sequence: CASPLGGTGKDEQFF. The DNA of the CDR3 is TGTGCCAGCCCCTTAGGTGGGACAGGGAAAGATGAGCAGTTCTTC.

V is TRBV6-4 and J is TRBJ2-3; D remains ambiguous. Germline CDR1 reads MRHNA; CDR2 reads SNTAGT. The CDR3 has 15 residues. V gave up 4 bases and J gave up 0 bases, with 11 bases separating them. DNA for the CDR3: TGTGCCAGCAGTGGCTCGGTTGCTAGCACAGATACGCAGTATTTT. This sequence encodes CASSGSVASTDTQYF.

Only a few counts were recorded for this clonotype. V usage is TRBV5-5 and J usage is TRBJ1-1; D remains ambiguous. Germline CDR1 SGHKS, CDR2 YYEKEE (reference sequence). The V gene lost 3 bases and the J gene lost 4 bases, with 19 bases spanning the gap. The CDR3 contains 16 residues. The CDR3 loop reads CASSSGVSPGSTEAFF. CDR3 DNA: TGTGCCAGCAGCTCGGGAGTCTCCCCGGGGAGCACTGAAGCTTTCTTT.

The rearrangement links TRBV6-2 or TRBV6-3 to TRBJ1-5; 8 bases are a match to TRBD1. The V and J ends lost 4 bases and 1 base, in that order; junction bases with no gene match: 6. Germline-derived CDR1 and CDR2 are MNHEY and SVGEGT. CDR3 length: 16 residues. CDR3 amino acids: CASSLQGGKSNQPQHF. Written as DNA, the CDR3 is TGTGCCAGCAGTTTACAGGGGGGGAAGAGCAATCAGCCCCAGCATTTT.

This sequence joins TRBV6-1 and TRBJ2-5, with D maybe TRBD1 (7 bases). The J call may be wrong; the DNA end is better matched by TRBJ2-1. There are 16 residues in the CDR3. Germline CDR1 reads MNHNS; CDR2 reads SASEGT. Here the CDR3 DNA reads TGTGCCAGCAGTCCGGAGGGGGCCGGTTGGTTCAATGAGCAGTTCTTC. This sequence encodes CASSPEGAGWFNEQFF.

The rearrangement links TRBV4-1 to TRBJ2-5; D perhaps matches TRBD2 (6 bases). The end of the DNA is better explained by TRBJ2-7, so the J call may be wrong. This CDR3 has 16 amino acids. The germline gives CDR1 MGHRA, CDR2 YSYEKL. The CDR3 region has the DNA TGCGCCAGCAGCCAAGATCCAGTTCAAGGGACTTACGAGCAGTACTTC. Protein product: CASSQDPVQGTYEQYF.

V is TRBV20-1 and J is TRBJ2-5, with D possibly being TRBD2 (6 bases). CDR1 and CDR2 from the germline V gene are DFQATT and SNEGSKA (reference sequence). V was clipped by 0 bases and J by 2 bases, with 19 bases between them. CDR3 length equals 17 residues. CDR3 sequence (DNA): TGCAGTGCTAGAGATATTCGTCAGGGAGGTCGGCAAGAGACCCAGTACTTC. It yields the protein CSARDIRQGGRQETQYF.

This chain links TRBV18 with TRBJ2-5; D is unresolved. Germline V gene sequence: CDR1 KGHSH, CDR2 LQKENI. The CDR3 runs to 12 residues. Trimming left V 3 bases short and J 5 bases short, with 7 bases between. The CDR3 protein is CASSPGMETQYF. CDR3 bases: TGTGCCAGCTCACCGGGGATGGAGACCCAGTACTTC. The variable domain in full, with the rest retrieved from reference TRBV18 and TRBJ2-5, is NAGVMQNPRHLVRRRGQEARLRCSPMKGHSHVYWYRQLPEEGLKFMVYLQKENIIDESGMPKERFSAEFPKEGPSILRIQQVVRGDSAAYFCASSPGMETQYFGPGTRLLVL.

This clonotype has more than one count but fewer than ten. The chain has TRBV4-3 and TRBJ1-2; tentatively, D is TRBD1 (6 bases). The CDR3 totals 15 residues. Germline CDR1 is LGHNA and CDR2 is YSLEER. V shed 4 bases and J shed 5 bases, with 17 bases lying between them. In DNA form, the CDR3 reads TGCGCCAGCAGCCCACAAGTGGGGGCCGGATATGGCTACACCTTC. Its protein is CASSPQVGAGYGYTF.

The V call is TRBV7-2, the J call TRBJ2-1, with D uncertain. The tail of the sequence fits TRBJ2-5 better, so the J call may be wrong. This CDR3 is 13 amino acids long. Germline loops: CDR1 SGHTA, CDR2 FQGNSA. The CDR3 DNA follows: TGTGCCAGCAGCTTACTCCTTGAGGAGACCCAGTACTTC. Residues: CASSLLLEETQYF.

The chain recombines TRBV6-6 with TRBJ2-2; D is possibly TRBD1 (6 bases). Germline lookup yields CDR1 MNHNY and CDR2 SVGAGI (reference sequence). Trimming stripped 11 bases from V and 5 bases from J, with 15 bases between. The CDR3 totals 13 residues. The CDR3 protein is CAGGRGETGELFF. CDR3 in DNA: TGTGCCGGGGGCAGGGGAGAAACCGGGGAGCTGTTTTTT.

The J gene is TRBJ1-2, the V gene TRBV29-1; weak D call: TRBD1 (6 bases). Trimming stripped 5 bases from V and 8 bases from J, with 12 bases between. The germline CDR1 and CDR2 sequences are SQVTM and ANQGSEA. The CDR3 has 11 residues. For the CDR3, the DNA is TGCAGCGTTTCGGGGGCGGAAGGCTACACCTTC. Translation: CSVSGAEGYTF.

The rearrangement links TRBV5-1 to TRBJ1-2, with a possible D match to TRBD1 (5 bases). The CDR3 totals 13 residues. Trimming removed 2 bases at V and 8 bases at J, with 13 bases between. Germline V gene data show CDR1 as SGHRS and CDR2 as YFSETQ. The CDR3 region has the DNA TGCGCCAGCAGCTTCGGGACCGTTGGGGGCTACACCTTC. Amino acid sequence: CASSFGTVGGYTF.

This chain joins TRBV20-1 and TRBJ2-1, with 9 nucleotides matching TRBD2. This CDR3 comprises 14 residues. Germline CDR1 is DFQATT and CDR2 is SNEGSKA (reference sequence). After removal of 3 bases from V and 7 bases from J, the junction contained 7 bases not matched to a gene. CDR3 sequence reads: CSARLAGGQNEQFF. The CDR3 DNA reads TGCAGTGCTAGGCTTGCGGGGGGGCAGAATGAGCAGTTCTTC.

This clonotype was recorded a few times. The CDR3 coding sequence is TGTGCCAGCAGCTTAGGAGGGACATCGTCTTACGAGCAGTACTTC. Its translation: CASSLGGTSSYEQYF. The chain recombines TRBV13 with TRBJ2-7; D perhaps matches TRBD1 (6 bases). Trimming pared 0 bases from V and 4 bases from J, leaving 13 bases between. The CDR3 sequence is 15 residues long. Germline CDR1 PRHDT, CDR2 FYEKMQ (reference sequence).

V is TRBV20-1 and J is TRBJ2-5; 12 nucleotides match TRBD2. CDR3 length equals 14 residues. V shed 6 bases and J 0 bases; nucleotides not matched to a gene: 2. The germline V gene encodes CDR1 DFQATT and CDR2 SNEGSKA (reference sequence). Written as DNA, the CDR3 is TGCAGTGCCCCTAGCGGGGGGGACCAAGAGACCCAGTACTTC. The encoded protein is CSAPSGGDQETQYF.

This clonotype turned up a few times. The CDR3, as DNA: TGCAGTGCTAGAGACCTATTCGGGACAGGTACCCCAGGGGACACTGAAGCTTTCTTT. Protein sequence: CSARDLFGTGTPGDTEAFF. The rearrangement uses TRBV20-1 and TRBJ1-1; 8 nucleotides match TRBD1. From germline, CDR1 is DFQATT and CDR2 SNEGSKA (reference sequence). Trimming at V came to 0 bases and at J to 3 bases, leaving 18 bases not matched to a gene. The CDR3 consists of 19 residues.

This clonotype was counted only a few times. The rearrangement uses TRBV20-1 and TRBJ2-5; D gene ambiguous. Between the trimmed V and J ends, which lost 1 base and 4 bases, there was a span of 10 bases. The germline V gene encodes CDR1 DFQATT and CDR2 SNEGSKA (reference sequence). The CDR3 has 13 amino acids. The chain's CDR3 is CSARVENGETQYF. CDR3 in DNA: TGCAGTGCTAGAGTGGAGAATGGAGAGACCCAGTACTTC.

This chain joins TRBV7-2 and TRBJ2-5; D gene uncertain. The J call may be wrong; the DNA end is better matched by TRBJ2-7. This CDR3 spans 13 amino acids. Germline values: CDR1 SGHTA, CDR2 FQGNSA. The CDR3 is CASSPRTYYEQYF. In nucleotides, the CDR3 is TGTGCCAGCAGCCCCCGGACCTACTACGAGCAGTACTTC.

This clonotype came up a few times. The V call is TRBV12-3 or TRBV12-4, the J call TRBJ1-2; the D is unclear. The CDR3 has 14 amino acids. The V gene lost 3 bases and the J gene lost 9 bases, with 17 bases spanning the gap. CDR3 nucleotides: TGTGCCAGCAGTTTCGGGCAGTCGGTATTCCGCTACACCTTC. It translates to CASSFGQSVFRYTF.

The chain joins TRBV27 to TRBJ1-6, with 10 bases aligning to TRBD1. Per the germline V gene, CDR1 is MNHEY and CDR2 is SMNVEV (reference sequence). V shed 7 bases, J shed 9 bases, and the junction held 15 bases outside the gene matches. There are 17 residues in the CDR3. This CDR3 is CASKWRGTGVNGSPLHF. In nucleotides, the CDR3 is TGTGCCAGCAAGTGGAGGGGGACAGGGGTTAATGGTTCACCCCTCCACTTT.

The genes are TRBV3-1 and TRBJ2-2, with 7 bases aligning to TRBD2. V lost 4 bases, J lost 3 bases, and 8 bases stayed unmatched. Looked up from germline, CDR1 is LGHDT and CDR2 is YNNKEL (reference sequence). The CDR3 totals 16 residues. The CDR3 loop reads CASSPPSGRDTGELFF. The CDR3 DNA is TGTGCCAGCAGCCCCCCTAGCGGTCGGGACACCGGGGAGCTGTTTTTT.

A single count supports this clonotype. V is TRBV4-3 and J is TRBJ2-1; 7 positions agree with TRBD1. J lost 12 bases, V lost 2 bases, and 10 bases had no gene match. This CDR3 has 14 residues. Germline CDR1 LGHNA, CDR2 YSLEER. The CDR3 sequence: CASSQTETGRGQFF. The CDR3 coding sequence is TGCGCCAGCAGCCAAACGGAGACAGGGCGAGGGCAGTTCTTC.

The chain has TRBV14 and TRBJ2-6; possible D gene TRBD1, 6 bases. With 3 bases removed from V and 0 bases from J, the gap between germline ends came to 12 bases. Germline-derived CDR1 and CDR2 are SGHDN and FVKESK. The CDR3 has 17 amino acids. The CDR3 nucleotides are TGTGCCAGCAGCCAGGGCAGGGGCGCCTCTGGGGCCAACGTCCTGACTTTC. Encoded protein: CASSQGRGASGANVLTF.

This sequence joins TRBV5-1 and TRBJ2-7; 8 bases fit TRBD1. Germline CDR1 is SGHRS and CDR2 is YFSETQ. Trimming removed 2 bases from V and 5 bases from J; junction bases left unmatched: 9. The CDR3 loop spans 15 amino acids. CDR3 sequence (DNA): TGCGCCAGCAGCTTTGGACAGGGATGGGGTGACGAGCAGTACTTC. Residues: CASSFGQGWGDEQYF.